The entry below gives a single T cell receptor beta chain sequence along with its context. Its antigen target is currently unknown. No per-base quality is available; no much larger clone lies one base away. The data originate from a study of radiotherapy plus CTLA-4 blockade in lung cancer (dated by TCRdb to between 2017 and 2018). General notes on the study: Among the enrolled patients, approximately 18% had an objective response, and 31% reached disease control. The research as a whole found: Increased serum interferon-beta after radiation, together with early dynamic changes in blood T cell clones, were reported to be the strongest predictors of response. After treatment with radiotherapy and ipilimumab, TCR clones that originated in tumors expanded in peripheral blood.

V is cut back by 3 bases and J by 2 bases, with 11 bases in the junction unmatched. There are 18 amino acids in the CDR3, from cysteine to phenylalanine inclusive. Solely the CDR3 DNA is kept, with 54 bases framed from the first base. According to the germline V gene (reference sequence), CDR1 reads SGHAT and CDR2 reads FQDESV. The library was produced with the immunoSEQ multiplex PCR assay. TCRdb provides this immuneACCESS table in a form limited to in-frame rearrangements. Some clones are lacking; in checked studies, under half of them reflect an unresolved V gene, and why the rest are absent is not known. This sample has tens of thousands of clones in its table, and 76% of those were observed once. The ten largest clonotypes hold 8.5% to 14% of the sample. Focal radiation therapy combined with CTLA-4 blockade (ipilimumab) was tested in patients with chemo-refractory metastatic non-small-cell lung cancer.

Recombination joined TRBV11-1 with TRBJ2-2, with 8 central nucleotides matching TRBD2. This clonotype was sampled from a human donor with non-small cell lung cancer who had stable disease on radiotherapy plus ipilimumab. The sequencing used peripheral blood, collected from a patient treated with radiotherapy plus ipilimumab. This receptor has the CDR3 CASSLGGGLPFNTGELFF. In nucleotides, the sequence is TGTGCCAGCAGCTTGGGCGGGGGGCTCCCCTTTAACACCGGGGAGCTGTTTTTT.